The 25 T cell receptor beta chains given below trace back to one sample, sequenced in a study of OX40 agonist ivuxolimab in advanced cancers. The assay was immunoSEQ multiplex PCR, and TCRdb's table has in-frame clones only and misses some. The repertoire holds fewer than 50,000 clones, with 89% as singletons. The sample in question was CD4+ or CD8+ T cells sorted from blood, obtained in a trial of the OX40 agonist ivuxolimab. The receptors here all came from an adult with an advanced solid tumor such as melanoma, head and neck, liver or kidney cancer.

The chain recombines TRBV7-6 with TRBJ2-2; D uncertain. This CDR3 has 17 amino acids. Trimming took off 4 bases at V and 5 bases at J, with 20 bases between the two ends. Germline V gene lookup returns CDR1 SGHVS and CDR2 FNYEAQ. Written as DNA, the CDR3 is TGTGCCAGCAGCTCGCACGGTGGGCCTTGGGATACCGGGGAGCTGTTTTTT. Translating it yields CASSSHGGPWDTGELFF.

The chain carries TRBV19 and TRBJ1-2; possible D gene TRBD1, 5 bases. V lost 4 bases to trimming and J lost 2 bases, with 11 bases between them. Germline-derived CDR1 and CDR2 are LNHDA and SQIVND (reference sequence). The CDR3 spans 14 residues. CDR3 amino acids: CASSTTARNYGYTF. The CDR3 DNA sequence: TGTGCCAGTAGTACGACAGCTAGGAACTATGGCTACACCTTC.

This clone is a singleton in its sample. The chain uses TRBV5-1 and TRBJ2-7; 9 positions match TRBD1. The V segment lost 0 bases and the J segment 1 base; nucleotides outside the gene matches: 5. The CDR3 consists of 16 residues. Germline CDR1 SGHRS, CDR2 YFSETQ. The CDR3 nucleotides are TGCGCCAGCAGCTTGGAGGGACAGGGCTATTCCTACGAGCAGTACTTC. Its translation is CASSLEGQGYSYEQYF.

The gene calls are TRBV7-9 and TRBJ1-4; 8 nucleotides line up with TRBD1. The J segment lost 3 bases and the V segment lost 7 bases, leaving 10 bases of the junction unmatched. Germline assignment: CDR1 SEHNR and CDR2 FQNEAQ (reference sequence). This CDR3 is built from 16 residues. CDR3 bases: TGTGCCAGCAATCGGATGGACAGGGCCCCTAATGAAAAACTGTTTTTT. It translates to CASNRMDRAPNEKLFF.

The chain joins TRBV19 to TRBJ2-5; TRBD1 matches at 9 bases. This CDR3 is 15 amino acids long. Germline CDR1 and CDR2: LNHDA and SQIVND (reference sequence). V gave up 2 bases and J gave up 2 bases; unmatched junction bases: 3. CDR3 bases: TGTGCCAGTAGTATAAACAGGGGGCTACAAGAGACCCAGTACTTC. Translated: CASSINRGLQETQYF.

This rearrangement joins TRBV7-2 to TRBJ2-3; no clear D gene. The V gene lost 5 bases and the J gene lost 2 bases, with 14 bases spanning the gap. Per germline, CDR1 SGHTA and CDR2 FQGNSA. The CDR3 runs to 15 residues. The CDR3 loop reads CASSQGAPHTDTQYF. The CDR3 region has the DNA TGTGCCAGCAGCCAAGGTGCGCCCCACACAGATACGCAGTATTTT.

The rearrangement joins TRBV10-3 to TRBJ2-1; D possibly corresponds to TRBD2 (5 bases). The CDR3 is 13 amino acids. Germline CDR1 and CDR2: ENHRY and SYGVKD. V was pared by 6 bases and J by 4 bases, with 10 bases between. CDR3: CAISPGEYNEQFF. The CDR3 DNA is TGTGCCATCAGCCCCGGGGAGTACAATGAGCAGTTCTTC.

The V call is TRBV29-1, the J call TRBJ1-4, with 7 bases lining up with TRBD1. Looked up from germline, CDR1 is SQVTM and CDR2 is ANQGSEA. The CDR3 runs to 12 residues. V lost 3 bases and J lost 12; bases outside the gene matches: 7. The CDR3, as DNA: TGCAGCGTTGACCTAAGACAGGGCGAACTGTTTTTT. The encoded protein is CSVDLRQGELFF. Looking up the rest from reference TRBV29-1 and TRBJ1-4 gives the full variable domain: SAVISQKPSRDICQRGTSLTIQCQVDSQVTMMFWYRQQPGQSLTLIATANQGSEATYESGFVIDKFPISRPNLTFSTLTVSNMSPEDSSIYLCSVDLRQGELFFGSGTQLSVL.

The J gene is TRBJ2-3, the V gene TRBV6-5; a weak D match, TRBD1 (6 bases). The germline CDR1 and CDR2 sequences are MNHEY and SVGAGI. V was clipped by 2 bases and J by 2 bases, with 11 bases between them. The CDR3 sequence is 15 residues long. Here the CDR3 DNA reads TGTGCCAGCAGTTACCGGACAGCTACCACAGATACGCAGTATTTT. Residues: CASSYRTATTDTQYF.

The CDR3 DNA reads as TGTGCCAGCAAACGGCTTGTGGGAAACACTGAAGCTTTCTTT. This encodes CASKRLVGNTEAFF. V is TRBV6-6 and J is TRBJ1-1; D is ambiguous. Between the trimmed V and J ends, which lost 7 bases and 2 bases, there was a span of 14 bases. Germline assignment: CDR1 MNHNY and CDR2 SVGAGI (reference sequence). The CDR3 spans 14 residues.

CDR3 bases: TGTGCCAGCACCGAAGAGTCTAATTCACCCCTCCACTTT. Its protein product is CASTEESNSPLHF. The chain joins TRBV2 to TRBJ1-6; D unclear. The germline V gene encodes CDR1 SNHLY and CDR2 FYNNEI. Deletions cut 7 bases from V and 6 bases from J, with 10 bases between. This CDR3 region has 13 residues.

The chain couples TRBV18 to TRBJ1-2; no firm D call. This CDR3 comprises 12 residues. Germline V lookup: CDR1 KGHSH, CDR2 LQKENI. V lost 2 bases, J lost 8 bases, and 9 bases lay in between. The CDR3 spells CASSPRAGGYTF. The CDR3 DNA follows: TGTGCCAGCTCACCAAGAGCGGGCGGCTACACCTTC.

Concerning this clone: One end of the junction fails to match germline, which may point to a read error. The chain uses TRBV7-7 and TRBJ2-1; 10 nucleotides line up with TRBD1. The CDR3 loop spans 15 amino acids. The V gene's germline CDR1 is SSHAT and CDR2 FNYEAQ (reference sequence). CDR3 protein: CASSLRTGGYNEQFF. In nucleotides, the CDR3 is TGTGCTAGCAGCCTTCGGACAGGGGGCTACAATGAGCAGTTCTTC.

This clone has only one observation. V and J are TRBV11-3 and TRBJ2-5; TRBD1 aligns across 8 bases. The CDR3 loop spans 14 amino acids. Germline CDR1 reads SGHNT; CDR2 reads YENEEA. Trimming cost V 5 bases and J 5 bases; bases outside gene matches: 7. The CDR3 nucleotides read TGTGCCAGCAGCACCCGGACAGGGCGGGAGACCCAGTACTTC. It codes for CASSTRTGRETQYF.

The V call is TRBV5-6, the J call TRBJ1-6; D remains unclear. CDR3 size: 16 residues. From germline, CDR1 is SGHDT and CDR2 YYEEEE. V lost 0 bases, J lost 7 bases, and 14 bases lay in between. This chain's CDR3 is CASSLGLGRRNSPLHF. In nucleotides, the CDR3 is TGTGCCAGCAGCTTGGGACTAGGGCGTCGGAATTCACCCCTCCACTTT.

This CDR3 is CASRPPGQGADEQFF. The CDR3 region has the DNA TGTGCCAGCAGACCCCCGGGACAGGGGGCGGATGAGCAGTTCTTC. The genes are TRBV5-4 and TRBJ2-1; TRBD1 aligns across 12 bases. V lost 5 bases to trimming and J lost 8 bases; unmatched junction nucleotides: 8. CDR1 is SGHNT and CDR2 is YYREEE in the germline V gene (reference sequence). The CDR3 consists of 15 residues.

The chain couples TRBV5-4 to TRBJ2-3, with 8 bases matching TRBD1. V shed 3 bases, J shed 3 bases, and the junction held 6 bases outside the gene matches. Germline assignment: CDR1 SGHNT and CDR2 YYREEE (reference sequence). There are 15 residues in the CDR3. The CDR3 spells CASSSGQAGTDTQYF. The CDR3, as DNA: TGTGCCAGCAGCTCGGGACAGGCCGGAACAGATACGCAGTATTTT.

The chain employs TRBV7-3 and TRBJ1-1, with TRBD1 matching over 10 bases. The CDR3 length is 13 residues. The V gene end was trimmed by 3 bases and the J gene end by 7 bases; junction bases not matched to a gene: 2. Germline CDR1 SGHTA, CDR2 FQGTGA. The CDR3 DNA reads TGTGCCAGCAGCTTGGACAGGGGGAATGAAGCTTTCTTT. Translating it yields CASSLDRGNEAFF.

V gene TRBV13 combines with J gene TRBJ2-3; a weak D match, TRBD2 (6 bases). Looked up from germline, CDR1 is PRHDT and CDR2 is FYEKMQ (reference sequence). V lost 2 bases and J lost 8, with 23 bases in between. CDR3 length: 17 residues. The CDR3 region has the DNA TGTGCCAGCAGCTTATCCCCCTTTGGGGCAATGGGGGGTACGCAGTATTTT. Protein sequence: CASSLSPFGAMGGTQYF.

The rearrangement uses TRBV5-4 and TRBJ1-5; 8 bases agree with TRBD1. This CDR3 region has 17 residues. Trimming took 0 bases from V and 3 from J; bases not matched to a gene: 8. Germline assignment: CDR1 SGHNT and CDR2 YYREEE (reference sequence). CDR3 protein: CASSLGGAQGANQPQHF. CDR3 nucleotide sequence: TGTGCCAGCAGCTTGGGAGGGGCTCAGGGGGCCAATCAGCCCCAGCATTTT.

The chain combines TRBV5-1 with TRBJ2-3; no clear D. CDR1 is SGHRS and CDR2 is YFSETQ in the germline V gene. The CDR3 loop spans 13 amino acids. V was pared by 4 bases and J by 0 bases, with 6 bases between. In DNA form, the CDR3 reads TGCGCCAGCAGCCCGACTAGCACAGATACGCAGTATTTT. Protein product: CASSPTSTDTQYF.

The chain is built from TRBV4-2 and TRBJ1-6; D is perhaps TRBD1 (6 bases). The CDR3 spans 14 residues. The germline gives CDR1 LGHNA, CDR2 YNFKEQ. Trimming took off 0 bases at V and 11 bases at J, with 11 bases between the two ends. The CDR3 loop reads CASSQEGGAAPLHF. CDR3 sequence (DNA): TGTGCCAGCAGCCAAGAGGGGGGGGCGGCACCCCTCCACTTT.

The chain has TRBV7-1 and TRBJ1-5, with D maybe TRBD1 (6 bases). TRBV7-1 is annotated as an ORF whose role is uncertain. The CDR3 is made up of 14 amino acids. The ends were cut back, 4 bases at V and 5 bases at J, with 12 bases in the middle. The CDR3, as DNA: TGTGCCAGCAGCTTGGGGGACACCGATCAGCCCCAGCATTTT. It specifies CASSLGDTDQPQHF.

The genes are TRBV2 and TRBJ1-1; D remains ambiguous. Germline V CDR1 and CDR2: SNHLY, FYNNEI. Trimming cost V 2 bases and J 0 bases, with 7 bases left between them. CDR3 size: 14 residues. The CDR3 reads CASSEHLLNTEAFF. As DNA, the CDR3 is TGTGCCAGCAGTGAACATCTATTGAACACTGAAGCTTTCTTT.

This clone was recorded a few times. The DNA for the CDR3 is TGCGCCAGCAGCCTTGACAGGGCGAGAACTGAAGCTTTCTTT. It is translated as CASSLDRARTEAFF. The chain has TRBV4-1 and TRBJ1-1, with 7 bases lining up with TRBD1. Germline V CDR1 and CDR2: MGHRA, YSYEKL. V was clipped by 4 bases and J by 5 bases; unmatched bases: 7. The CDR3 spans 14 residues.